These T cell receptor beta chains were read from a single sample in a study. TCRdb analysed the 5' RACE reads with MiXCR anew, one entry per CDR3 protein. Among 40,000 to 55,000 distinct CDR3 sequences listed, about a fifth were seen once. Material: Tregs sorted from a lymph node. These receptors were collected from a female donor with breast cancer. Each CDR3 is given with its conserved first and last residue. The D gene is left open where the match is weak. For some rows the clone size is stated as once, few or many, or as a class when expanded; others skip it.

d_gene,j_gene,abundance,v_gene,CDR3nt,CDR3aa
NA,TRBJ2-7,NA,TRBV7-2,TGTGCCAGCAGCTTTGGGACACGGTCCTACGAGCAGTACTTC,CASSFGTRSYEQYF
NA,TRBJ2-2,few,TRBV5-1,TGCGCCAGCAGCTTGGGGGCCATCCCTAACACCGGGGAGCTGTTTTTT,CASSLGAIPNTGELFF
NA,TRBJ2-3,NA,TRBV6-5,TGTGCCAGCCTTACCGGGACCCTTAACACAGATACGCAGTATTTT,CASLTGTLNTDTQYF
NA,TRBJ2-1,once,TRBV2,TGTGCCAGCAGTGGGGTCCTGGGTGGGAATGAGCAGTTCTTC,CASSGVLGGNEQFF
TRBD1,TRBJ1-5,many,TRBV7-8,TGTGCCAGCAGCTTAGCCCGGACAGGGGGCTATCAGCCCCAGCATTTT,CASSLARTGGYQPQHF
TRBD1,TRBJ1-5,NA,TRBV28,TGTGCCAGCAGTTTTCTGTTTTACAGGGGTGACAATCAGCCCCAGCATTTT,CASSFLFYRGDNQPQHF
TRBD1,TRBJ1-2,many,TRBV28,TGTGCCAGCAGGCCAATGGGACAGCCCTATGGCTACACCTTC,CASRPMGQPYGYTF
TRBD2,TRBJ2-7,medium-sized,TRBV6-5,TGTGCCAGCAGTCAATCGGGACTAGCAGTCTACGAGCAGTACTTC,CASSQSGLAVYEQYF
NA,TRBJ2-3,NA,TRBV20-1,TGCAGTGCTTCCTCGGAGGCGGAGTCCACAGATACGCAGTATTTT,CSASSEAESTDTQYF
TRBD1,TRBJ2-7,few,TRBV30,TGTGCCGGGAGTGTACAGGGGTACGAGCAGTACTTC,CAGSVQGYEQYF
NA,TRBJ1-1,NA,TRBV20-1,TGCAGTGCTTTGGGCTCCAGGGCTGAAGCTTTCTTT,CSALGSRAEAFF
NA,TRBJ1-1,NA,TRBV5-1,TGCGCCAGCAGCTCCCCCTCGGGGGGTAGCGAAGCTTTCTTT,CASSSPSGGSEAFF
NA,TRBJ1-3,NA,TRBV28,TGTGCCAGCAGTTTATCTGGGGATGGAAACACCATATATTTT,CASSLSGDGNTIYF
TRBD1,TRBJ1-1,many,TRBV12-3/TRBV12-4,TGTGCCAGCGGCTCCCGGGACAGGGTGGAGGAGGCTTTCTTT,CASGSRDRVEEAFF
TRBD1,TRBJ2-7,NA,TRBV12-3/TRBV12-4,TGTGCCAGCAGCACAGGACAGGCAAGCTACTTC,CASSTGQASYF
NA,TRBJ1-3,few,TRBV27,TGTGCCAGCAGTTTCCTCCCGGGCGAAAACACCATATATTTT,CASSFLPGENTIYF
TRBD2,TRBJ2-2,few,TRBV20-1,TGCAGTGCGTGGACTAGCGGTAGTTCTGGGGAGCTGTTTTTT,CSAWTSGSSGELFF
NA,TRBJ1-4,NA,TRBV5-1,TGCGCCAGCAGCTTTGGGACGCGGGGTGAAAAACTGTTTTTT,CASSFGTRGEKLFF
TRBD2,TRBJ2-3,NA,TRBV10-2,TGCGCCAGCAGTGAGGCTAGCGGGAGCACAGATACGCAGTATTTT,CASSEASGSTDTQYF
TRBD1,TRBJ2-7,NA,TRBV5-4,TGTGCCAGCAGCTTAGGACAGGACTCCTACGAGCAGTACTTC,CASSLGQDSYEQYF
NA,TRBJ1-2,NA,TRBV24-1,TGTGCCACCAGTGATGAAGGCCCCGTGGGAGGCTACACCTTC,CATSDEGPVGGYTF
NA,TRBJ2-3,NA,TRBV20-1,TGCAATGCTAGGCTGAATCGGGAGCTCACAGATACGCAGTATTTT,CNARLNRELTDTQYF
TRBD2,TRBJ2-7,NA,TRBV20-1,TGCAGTGCTAAACAGGGACTAGCAGAAAGCGAGCAGTACTTC,CSAKQGLAESEQYF
NA,TRBJ2-7,few,TRBV20-1,TGCAGTGCTACATCTGGGGCGACAGGTATCTACGAGCAGTACTTC,CSATSGATGIYEQYF
NA,TRBJ1-2,NA,TRBV6-6,TGTGCCAGCAGGAACAGGAGTAACTATGGCTACACCTTC,CASRNRSNYGYTF
NA,TRBJ2-1,NA,TRBV27,TGTGCCAGCAGTTTATCGTTTAGCGGATACAATGAGCAGTTCTTC,CASSLSFSGYNEQFF
TRBD1,TRBJ2-7,NA,TRBV3-1,TGTGCCAGCAGCCCCGGGACAGCCTCCTACGAGCAGTACTTC,CASSPGTASYEQYF
TRBD1,TRBJ1-1,NA,TRBV7-9,TGTGCCAGCAGCCTCCAGGGGGCAGGAACTGAAGCTTTCTTT,CASSLQGAGTEAFF
NA,TRBJ1-3,few,TRBV9,TGTGCCAGCAGCGTAGAAGTGGGAAACACCATATATTTT,CASSVEVGNTIYF
TRBD2,TRBJ2-1,once,TRBV27,TGTGCCAGCAGCTTAAGCGGGAGGGCCAACAATGAGCAGTTCTTC,CASSLSGRANNEQFF
TRBD1,TRBJ1-2,many,TRBV20-1,TGCAGTGCTGTCAACAGGGGCCCACCGGGGGGCTACACCTTC,CSAVNRGPPGGYTF